A selection of T cell receptor beta chains follows, all from one sample in a study of blood T cell repertoires in COVID-19. Profiled with immunoSEQ multiplex PCR; TCRdb holds only in-frame clones, not every one. The sample has about 150,000 clones, around 85% seen once. Material: peripheral blood. The receptors stem from a woman between 40 and 50 years old with active or convalescent COVID-19. CDR3s include the opening cysteine and the closing phenylalanine or tryptophan. A D gene is named only where the DNA matches it firmly.

j_call v_call d_call cdr3_aa
TRBJ1-1 TRBV5-1 NA CASSLMRPWNTEAFF
TRBJ2-7 TRBV24-1 NA CATSESDTPYEQYF
TRBJ2-5 TRBV5-6 NA CASNRDLQETQYF
TRBJ2-1 TRBV6-5 NA CASVADFYNEQFF
TRBJ1-5 TRBV2 NA CASSDDQPQHF
TRBJ2-7 TRBV7-2 TRBD1 CASSLGGTGGYEQYF
TRBJ1-2 TRBV24-1 TRBD1 CATSDVGQGAFIGGYTF
TRBJ2-1 TRBV19 NA CASSIRFRPGRDNEQFF
TRBJ2-1 TRBV6-1 TRBD1 CASSKDRGLNEQFF
TRBJ2-7 TRBV11-2 NA CASSLVSGFAYEQYF
TRBJ1-2 TRBV18 NA CASSPGREDYGYTF
TRBJ1-2 TRBV5-4 TRBD1 CASSFRGQPYGYTF
TRBJ1-2 TRBV6-5 NA CASRGTGSAGHGYTF
TRBJ2-4 TRBV6-5 NA CASSYYNAPGKNIQYF
TRBJ1-2 TRBV9 NA CASSVAGASTTNYGYTF
TRBJ2-7 TRBV19 TRBD1 CASRDRSGYEQYF
TRBJ2-7 TRBV18 TRBD1 CASSPGQGAYEQYF
TRBJ1-6 TRBV28 NA CASSSRLGGGSPLHF
TRBJ2-1 TRBV6-1 TRBD2 CASSGLAGRVHNEQFF
TRBJ1-6 TRBV7-2 NA CASSLVSDLGASPLHF
TRBJ1-1 TRBV28 NA CASSFGEGTEAFF
TRBJ1-2 TRBV29-1 TRBD1 CSVESGGYGYTF
TRBJ1-1 TRBV30 TRBD1 CAWSPIDRGNTEAFF
TRBJ1-2 TRBV4-1 TRBD1 CASSQERTGSNYGYTF
TRBJ2-3 TRBV4-3 NA CASSQDSFTDTQYF
TRBJ2-6 TRBV30 NA CAWSVQSSGANVLTF
TRBJ2-1 TRBV18 TRBD1 CASRQGEVNNEQFF
TRBJ2-7 TRBV9 NA CASSVEEGPYEQYF
TRBJ1-1 TRBV3-1/TRBV3-2 NA CASSQEQENTEAFF
TRBJ2-3 TRBV5-1 NA CASSLFLSTDTQYF
TRBJ2-5 TRBV18 NA CASSRSMVPQETQYF
TRBJ1-1 TRBV7-7 NA CAIPSPQVADMNTEAFF
TRBJ1-2 TRBV7-8 NA CASSLALSRDYGYTF
TRBJ1-2 TRBV7-8 TRBD1 CASSRGTEDYGYTF
TRBJ1-2 TRBV5-1 TRBD1 CASSGETGINYGYTF
TRBJ1-3 TRBV11-2 NA CASSPPLARAANTIYF
TRBJ1-1 TRBV18 TRBD1 CASSPRGRNTEAFF
TRBJ1-1 TRBV5-8 NA CASSYLGTPNTEAFF
TRBJ2-7 TRBV28 TRBD1 CASSLPGQGYEQYF
TRBJ1-1 TRBV12-3/TRBV12-4 NA CASSLRGAAEAFF
TRBJ2-3 TRBV24-1 TRBD1 CATSDPGGERPDTQYF